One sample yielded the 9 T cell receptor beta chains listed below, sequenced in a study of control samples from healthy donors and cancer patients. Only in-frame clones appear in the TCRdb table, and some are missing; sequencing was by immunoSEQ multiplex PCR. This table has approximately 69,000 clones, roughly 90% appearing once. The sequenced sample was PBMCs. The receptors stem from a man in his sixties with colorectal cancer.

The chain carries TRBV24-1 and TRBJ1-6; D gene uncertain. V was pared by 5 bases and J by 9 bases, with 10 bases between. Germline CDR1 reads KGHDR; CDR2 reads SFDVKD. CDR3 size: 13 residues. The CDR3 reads CATSAREGSPLHF. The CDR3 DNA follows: TGTGCCACCAGTGCGAGGGAAGGTTCACCCCTCCACTTT.

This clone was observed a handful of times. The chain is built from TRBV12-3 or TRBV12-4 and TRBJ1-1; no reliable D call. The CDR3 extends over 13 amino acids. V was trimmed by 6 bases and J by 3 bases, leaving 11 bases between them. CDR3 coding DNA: TGTGCCAGCAGCCACGGGTCCTACACTGAAGCTTTCTTT. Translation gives CASSHGSYTEAFF.

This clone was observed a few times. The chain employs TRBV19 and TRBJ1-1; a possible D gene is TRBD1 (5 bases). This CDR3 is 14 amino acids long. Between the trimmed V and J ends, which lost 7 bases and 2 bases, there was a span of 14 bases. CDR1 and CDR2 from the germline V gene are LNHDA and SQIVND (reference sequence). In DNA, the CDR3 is TGTGCCAGTACTCTAGAGGGACCCAACACTGAAGCTTTCTTT. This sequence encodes CASTLEGPNTEAFF.

For the CDR3, the DNA is TGTGCCAGCACCGGACTCCGCTCTGGAAACACCATATATTTT. This encodes CASTGLRSGNTIYF. The V call is TRBV2, the J call TRBJ1-3; D gene unclear. Trimming pared 7 bases from V and 0 bases from J, leaving 10 bases between. The CDR3 covers 14 residues. Germline V gives CDR1 SNHLY, CDR2 FYNNEI. The variable domain in full, completed from reference TRBV2 and TRBJ1-3, reads EPEVTQTPSHQVTQMGQEVILRCVPISNHLYFYWYRQILGQKVEFLVSFYNNEISEKSEIFDDQFSVERPDGSNFTLKIRSTKLEDSAMYFCASTGLRSGNTIYFGEGSWLTVV.

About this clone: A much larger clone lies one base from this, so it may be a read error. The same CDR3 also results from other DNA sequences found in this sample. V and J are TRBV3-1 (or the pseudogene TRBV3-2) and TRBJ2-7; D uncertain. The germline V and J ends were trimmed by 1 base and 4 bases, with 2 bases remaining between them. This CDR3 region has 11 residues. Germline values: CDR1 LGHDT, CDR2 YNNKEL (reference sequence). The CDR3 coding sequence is TGTGCCAGCAGCCAAGGGTACGAGCAGTACTTC. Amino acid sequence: CASSQGYEQYF.

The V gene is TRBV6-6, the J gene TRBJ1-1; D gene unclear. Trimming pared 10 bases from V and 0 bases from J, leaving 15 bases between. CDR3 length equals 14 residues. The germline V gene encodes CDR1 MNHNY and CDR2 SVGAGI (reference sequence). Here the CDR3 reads CATVDWVMNTEAFF. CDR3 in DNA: TGTGCCACCGTGGATTGGGTAATGAACACTGAAGCTTTCTTT.

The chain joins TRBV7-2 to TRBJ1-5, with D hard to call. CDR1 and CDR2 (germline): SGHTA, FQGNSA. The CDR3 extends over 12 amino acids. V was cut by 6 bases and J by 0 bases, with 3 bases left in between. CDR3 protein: CASRYSNQPQHF. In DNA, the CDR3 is TGTGCCAGCAGATATAGCAATCAGCCCCAGCATTTT.

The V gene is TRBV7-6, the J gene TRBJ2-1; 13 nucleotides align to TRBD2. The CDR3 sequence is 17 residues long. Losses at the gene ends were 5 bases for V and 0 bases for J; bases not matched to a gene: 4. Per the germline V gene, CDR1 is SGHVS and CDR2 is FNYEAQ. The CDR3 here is CASSTGLAGSSYNEQFF. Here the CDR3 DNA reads TGTGCCAGCAGCACGGGACTAGCGGGGAGCTCCTACAATGAGCAGTTCTTC.

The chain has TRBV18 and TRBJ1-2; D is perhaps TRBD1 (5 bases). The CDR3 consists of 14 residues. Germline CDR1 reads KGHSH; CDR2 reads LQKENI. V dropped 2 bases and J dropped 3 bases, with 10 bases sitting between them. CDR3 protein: CASSPGGTDYGYTF. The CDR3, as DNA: TGTGCCAGCTCACCAGGCGGGACCGACTATGGCTACACCTTC. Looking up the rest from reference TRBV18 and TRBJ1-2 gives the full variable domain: NAGVMQNPRHLVRRRGQEARLRCSPMKGHSHVYWYRQLPEEGLKFMVYLQKENIIDESGMPKERFSAEFPKEGPSILRIQQVVRGDSAAYFCASSPGGTDYGYTFGSGTRLTVV.